This T cell receptor beta chain was recovered during a study of Tregs in tolerant kidney transplant recipients. Thawed PBMCs were FACS-sorted into unstimulated CD4+CD25+CD127- regulatory T cells, CD4+CD25- non-regulatory cells, CD4 and CD8 cells. Study-level findings and limits: For some patients, primers changed over time, blocking nucleotide-level comparison. Validation in larger populations is needed because few patients were studied.

Points on this clone: The antigen remains unidentified.

CDR1 and CDR2 from the germline V gene are SNHLY and FYNNEI. The CDR3 runs to 12 residues. The V gene end was trimmed by 11 bases and the J gene end by 2 bases; junction bases not matched to a gene: 1. Only in-frame clones appear in the TCRdb table, and some are missing; sequencing was by immunoSEQ multiplex PCR. The sample carries about 64,000 clones, 95% to 98% recorded once. The chain has TRBV2 and TRBJ2-7; 12 positions match TRBD2. This TCR was sampled from a human donor who received a combined kidney and bone marrow transplant. Sample: Tregs from blood, taken before the transplant. CDR3 in DNA: TGTGCCGCTAGCGGGAGGGCCTACGAGCAGTACTTC. Translated: CAASGRAYEQYF. The full variable domain, its missing parts supplied by reference TRBV2 and TRBJ2-7, is EPEVTQTPSHQVTQMGQEVILRCVPISNHLYFYWYRQILGQKVEFLVSFYNNEISEKSEIFDDQFSVERPDGSNFTLKIRSTKLEDSAMYFCAASGRAYEQYFGPGTRLTVT.